This T cell receptor beta chain was identified in a study of blood T cell repertoires in COVID-19. Profiling relied on immunoSEQ multiplex PCR, and the TCRdb table lists in-frame clones only, not all of them. In the table there are approximately 91,000 clones, approximately 72% of which are singletons. Germline values: CDR1 MNHEY, CDR2 SMNVEV (reference sequence). The CDR3 loop spans 15 amino acids. V gave up 8 bases and J gave up 3 bases; unmatched junction bases: 8. The origin of this receptor is a man aged 65-85 years with acute or convalescent COVID-19. This chain connects TRBV27 to TRBJ2-2; 8 nucleotides align to TRBD1. Sequencing input: peripheral blood. As DNA, the CDR3 is TGTGCCAGCTCCTCCGGGACAGGTCACACCGGGGAGCTGTTTTTT. Protein sequence: CASSSGTGHTGELFF.